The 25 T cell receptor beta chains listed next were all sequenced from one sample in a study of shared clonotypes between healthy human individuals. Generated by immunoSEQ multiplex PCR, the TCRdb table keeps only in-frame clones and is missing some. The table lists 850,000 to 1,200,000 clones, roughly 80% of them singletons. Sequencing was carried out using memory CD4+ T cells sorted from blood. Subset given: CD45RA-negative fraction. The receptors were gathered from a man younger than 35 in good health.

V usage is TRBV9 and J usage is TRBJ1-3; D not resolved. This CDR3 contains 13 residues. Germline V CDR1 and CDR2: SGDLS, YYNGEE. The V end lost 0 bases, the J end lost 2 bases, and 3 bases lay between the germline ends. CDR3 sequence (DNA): TGTGCCAGCAGCGTAGATACTGGAAACACCATATATTTT. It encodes CASSVDTGNTIYF.

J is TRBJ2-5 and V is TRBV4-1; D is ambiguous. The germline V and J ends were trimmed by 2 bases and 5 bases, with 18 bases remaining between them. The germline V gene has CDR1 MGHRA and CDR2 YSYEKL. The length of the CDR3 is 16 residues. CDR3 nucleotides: TGCGCCAGCAGCCAATTCCCTGGAGACGGCCAGGAGACCCAGTACTTC. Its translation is CASSQFPGDGQETQYF.

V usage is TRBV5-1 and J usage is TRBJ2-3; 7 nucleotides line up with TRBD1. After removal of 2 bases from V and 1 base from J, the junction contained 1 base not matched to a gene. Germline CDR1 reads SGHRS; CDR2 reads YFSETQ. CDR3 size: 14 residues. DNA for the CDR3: TGCGCCAGCAGCTTCGGGACAGGCACAGATACGCAGTATTTT. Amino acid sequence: CASSFGTGTDTQYF. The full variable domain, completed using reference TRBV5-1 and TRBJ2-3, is KAGVTQTPRYLIKTRGQQVTLSCSPISGHRSVSWYQQTPGQGLQFLFEYFSETQRNKGNFPGRFSGRQFSNSRSEMNVSTLELGDSALYLCASSFGTGTDTQYFGPGTRLTVL.

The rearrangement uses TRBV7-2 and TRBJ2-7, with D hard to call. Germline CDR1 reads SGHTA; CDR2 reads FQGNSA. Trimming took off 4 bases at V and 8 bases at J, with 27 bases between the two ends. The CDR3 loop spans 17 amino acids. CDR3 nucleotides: TGTGCCAGCAGCTCCCAACAGCACGGCCTGAACGGCCTCCAGCAGTACTTC. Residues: CASSSQQHGLNGLQQYF.

CDR3 DNA sequence: TGCGCCAGCAGCCGGGATAACGGTTCACCCCTCCACTTT. This sequence encodes CASSRDNGSPLHF. The V and J genes are TRBV5-1 and TRBJ1-6; D not certain. Looked up from germline, CDR1 is SGHRS and CDR2 is YFSETQ. Trimming took off 4 bases at V and 9 bases at J, with 11 bases between the two ends. The CDR3 covers 13 residues.

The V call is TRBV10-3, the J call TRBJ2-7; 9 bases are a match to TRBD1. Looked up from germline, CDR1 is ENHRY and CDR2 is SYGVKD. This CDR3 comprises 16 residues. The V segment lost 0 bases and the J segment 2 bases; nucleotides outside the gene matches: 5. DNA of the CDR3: TGTGCCATCAGTGAGTCAGGGACAGGGAAAACCTACGAGCAGTACTTC. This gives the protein CAISESGTGKTYEQYF.

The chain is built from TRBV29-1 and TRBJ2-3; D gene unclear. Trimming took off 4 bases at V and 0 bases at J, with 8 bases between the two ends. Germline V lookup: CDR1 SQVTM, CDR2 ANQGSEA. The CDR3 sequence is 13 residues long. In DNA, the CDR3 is TGCAGCGTTGGGTCCGGGAGCACAGATACGCAGTATTTT. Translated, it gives CSVGSGSTDTQYF.

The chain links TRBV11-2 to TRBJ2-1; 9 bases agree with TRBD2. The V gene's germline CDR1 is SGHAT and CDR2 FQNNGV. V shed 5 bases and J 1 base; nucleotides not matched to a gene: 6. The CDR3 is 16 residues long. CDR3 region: CASSPQRGVSYNEQFF. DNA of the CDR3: TGTGCCAGCAGCCCCCAGCGGGGGGTATCCTACAATGAGCAGTTCTTC.

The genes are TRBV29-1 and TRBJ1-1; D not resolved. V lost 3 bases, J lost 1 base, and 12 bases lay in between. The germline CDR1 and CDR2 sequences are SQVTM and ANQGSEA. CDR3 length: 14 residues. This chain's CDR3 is CSVEAGWTNTEAFF. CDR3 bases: TGCAGCGTTGAGGCGGGGTGGACGAACACTGAAGCTTTCTTT.

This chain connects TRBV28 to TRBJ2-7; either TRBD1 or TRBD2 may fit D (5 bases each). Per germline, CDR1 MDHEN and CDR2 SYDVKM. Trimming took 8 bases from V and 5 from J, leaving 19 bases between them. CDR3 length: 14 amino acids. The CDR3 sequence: CASRAWDPKNEQYF. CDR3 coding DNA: TGTGCCAGCCGTGCTTGGGACCCTAAGAACGAGCAGTACTTC.

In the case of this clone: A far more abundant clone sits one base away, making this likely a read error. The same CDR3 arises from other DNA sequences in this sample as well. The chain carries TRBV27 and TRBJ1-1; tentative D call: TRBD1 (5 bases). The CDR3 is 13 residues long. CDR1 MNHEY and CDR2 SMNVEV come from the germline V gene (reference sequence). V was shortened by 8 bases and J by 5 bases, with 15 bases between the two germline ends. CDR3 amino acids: CASGTQGRTEAFF. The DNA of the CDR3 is TGTGCCAGCGGGACCCAGGGTCGAACTGAAGCTTTCTTT.

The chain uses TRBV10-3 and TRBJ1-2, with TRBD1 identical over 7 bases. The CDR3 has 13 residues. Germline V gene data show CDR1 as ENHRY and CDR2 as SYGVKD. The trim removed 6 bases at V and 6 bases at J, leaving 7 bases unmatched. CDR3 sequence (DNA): TGTGCCATCAGGGCTGGACAGGATAATGGCTACACCTTC. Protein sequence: CAIRAGQDNGYTF.

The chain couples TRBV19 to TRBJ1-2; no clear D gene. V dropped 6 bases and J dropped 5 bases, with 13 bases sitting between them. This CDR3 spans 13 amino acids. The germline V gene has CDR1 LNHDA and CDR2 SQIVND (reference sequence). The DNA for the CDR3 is TGTGCCAGTAGGTTGACGGCAGGATATGGCTACACCTTC. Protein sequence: CASRLTAGYGYTF.

Written as DNA, the CDR3 is TGTGCCAGCAGCTTAGAGGGGGTAGGGAGCACTGAAGCTTTCTTT. Amino acids: CASSLEGVGSTEAFF. The chain is built from TRBV7-9 and TRBJ1-1; possible D gene TRBD1, 6 bases. Looked up from germline, CDR1 is SEHNR and CDR2 is FQNEAQ (reference sequence). V was pared by 1 base and J by 4 bases, with 13 bases between. The CDR3 consists of 15 residues. Drawing the rest from reference TRBV7-9 and TRBJ1-1, the complete variable domain is DTGVSQNPRHKITKRGQNVTFRCDPISEHNRLYWYRQTLGQGPEFLTYFQNEAQLEKSRLLSDRFSAERPKGSFSTLEIQRTEQGDSAMYLCASSLEGVGSTEAFFGQGTRLTVV.

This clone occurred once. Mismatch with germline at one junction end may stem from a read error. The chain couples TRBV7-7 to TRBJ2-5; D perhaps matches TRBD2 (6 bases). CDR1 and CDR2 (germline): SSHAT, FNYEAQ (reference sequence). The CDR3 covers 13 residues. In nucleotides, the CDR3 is TGTGCTAGCAGCCGACTAGTTGGGGAGACCCAGTACTTC. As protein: CASSRLVGETQYF. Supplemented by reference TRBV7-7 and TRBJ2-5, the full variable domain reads GAGVSQSPRYKVTKRGQDVTLRCDPISSHATLYWYQQALGQGPEFLTYFNYEAQPDKSGLPSDRFSAERPEGSISTLTIQRTEQRDSAMYRCASSRLVGETQYFGPGTRLLVL.

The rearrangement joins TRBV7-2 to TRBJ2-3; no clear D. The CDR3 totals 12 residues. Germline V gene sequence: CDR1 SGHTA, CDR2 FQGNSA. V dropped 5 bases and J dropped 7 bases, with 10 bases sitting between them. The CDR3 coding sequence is TGTGCCAGCAGCCCCGGGTCCTATACGCAGTATTTT. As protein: CASSPGSYTQYF. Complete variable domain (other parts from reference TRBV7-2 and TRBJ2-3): GAGVSQSPSNKVTEKGKDVELRCDPISGHTALYWYRQSLGQGLEFLIYFQGNSAPDKSGLPSDRFSAERTGGSVSTLTIQRTQQEDSAVYLCASSPGSYTQYFGPGTRLTVL.

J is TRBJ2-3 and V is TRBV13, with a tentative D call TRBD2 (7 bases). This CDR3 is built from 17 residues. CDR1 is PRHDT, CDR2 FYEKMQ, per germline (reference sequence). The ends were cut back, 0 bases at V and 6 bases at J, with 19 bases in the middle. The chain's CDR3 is CASSLGRRRGADDTQYF. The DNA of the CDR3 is TGTGCCAGCAGCTTAGGCCGCCGCCGGGGGGCGGACGATACGCAGTATTTT.

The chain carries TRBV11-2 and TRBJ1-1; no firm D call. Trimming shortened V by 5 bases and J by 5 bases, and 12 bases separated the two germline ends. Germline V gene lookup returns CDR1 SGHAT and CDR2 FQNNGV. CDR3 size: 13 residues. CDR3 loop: CASSGSGGTEAFF. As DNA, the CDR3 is TGTGCCAGCAGCGGGTCCGGTGGAACTGAAGCTTTCTTT.

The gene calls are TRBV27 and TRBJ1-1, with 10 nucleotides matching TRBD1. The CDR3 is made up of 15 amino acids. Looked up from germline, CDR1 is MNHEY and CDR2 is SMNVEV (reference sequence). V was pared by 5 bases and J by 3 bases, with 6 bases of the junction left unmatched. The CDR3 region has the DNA TGTGCCAGCAGTCCTGACAGGGGGCGGTACACTGAAGCTTTCTTT. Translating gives CASSPDRGRYTEAFF.

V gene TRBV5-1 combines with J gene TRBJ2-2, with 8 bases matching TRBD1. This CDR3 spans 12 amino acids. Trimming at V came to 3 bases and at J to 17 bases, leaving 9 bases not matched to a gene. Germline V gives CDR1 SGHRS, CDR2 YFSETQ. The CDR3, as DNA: TGCGCCAGCAGCTCCGGGACAGGACCGGACTTTTTT. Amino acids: CASSSGTGPDFF.

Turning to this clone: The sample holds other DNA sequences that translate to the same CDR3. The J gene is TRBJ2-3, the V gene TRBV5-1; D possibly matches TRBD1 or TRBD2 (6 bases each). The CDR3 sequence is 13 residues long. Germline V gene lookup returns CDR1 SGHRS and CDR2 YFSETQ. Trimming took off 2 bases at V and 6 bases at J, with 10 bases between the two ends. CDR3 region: CASSFRGPDTQYF. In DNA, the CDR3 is TGCGCCAGCAGCTTTCGGGGGCCTGATACGCAGTATTTT.

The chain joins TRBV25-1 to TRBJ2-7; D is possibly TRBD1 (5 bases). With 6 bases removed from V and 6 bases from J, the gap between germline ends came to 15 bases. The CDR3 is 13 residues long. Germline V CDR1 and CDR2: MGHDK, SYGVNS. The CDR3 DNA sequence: TGTGCCAGCAGGGGAACAGGATATACCGAGCAGTACTTC. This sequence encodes CASRGTGYTEQYF.

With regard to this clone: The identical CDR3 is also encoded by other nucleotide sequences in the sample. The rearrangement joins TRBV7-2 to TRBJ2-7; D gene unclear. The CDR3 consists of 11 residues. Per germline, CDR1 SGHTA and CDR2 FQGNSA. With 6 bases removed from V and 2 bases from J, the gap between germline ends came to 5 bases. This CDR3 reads CASSATYEQYF. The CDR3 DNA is TGTGCCAGCAGTGCAACCTACGAGCAGTACTTC. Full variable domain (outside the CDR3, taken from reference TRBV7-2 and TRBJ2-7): GAGVSQSPSNKVTEKGKDVELRCDPISGHTALYWYRQSLGQGLEFLIYFQGNSAPDKSGLPSDRFSAERTGGSVSTLTIQRTQQEDSAVYLCASSATYEQYFGPGTRLTVT.

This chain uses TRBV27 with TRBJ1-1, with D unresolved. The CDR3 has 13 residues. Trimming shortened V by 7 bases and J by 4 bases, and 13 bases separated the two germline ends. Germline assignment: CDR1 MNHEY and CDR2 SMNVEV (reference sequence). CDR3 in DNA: TGTGCCAGCACCGATCGGTCCCGCACTGAAGCTTTCTTT. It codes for CASTDRSRTEAFF.

CDR3 region: CASSLGLAEGAKQFF. The CDR3 DNA reads as TGTGCCAGCAGCCTGGGACTAGCGGAGGGGGCCAAGCAGTTCTTC. V is TRBV7-9 and J is TRBJ2-1, with TRBD2 matching 11 bases. Trimming cost V 5 bases and J 11 bases; bases outside gene matches: 11. The CDR3 sequence is 15 residues long. From germline, CDR1 is SEHNR and CDR2 FQNEAQ (reference sequence).